Following are 30 T cell receptor beta chains from one sample sequenced in a study of T cell responses to AZD1222 COVID-19 vaccine. Assay used: immunoSEQ multiplex PCR; TCRdb lists only in-frame clones, some missing. The table has 180,000 or so clones, around 95% seen once. Sequenced material: peripheral blood, taken on day 0 of AZD1222 vaccination. Receptors were obtained from an adult in good health.

J is TRBJ1-6 and V is TRBV5-4; D is perhaps TRBD1 (5 bases). CDR1 is SGHNT, CDR2 YYREEE, per germline (reference sequence). The CDR3 runs to 16 residues. V lost 0 bases to trimming and J lost 10 bases, with 17 bases between them. CDR3 protein: CASSLAAGTWGSPLHF. In DNA, the CDR3 is TGTGCCAGCAGCTTGGCGGCCGGGACGTGGGGATCACCCCTCCACTTT.

V gene TRBV5-1 combines with J gene TRBJ1-2; D may be TRBD1 (5 bases). Germline V CDR1 and CDR2: SGHRS, YFSETQ. Trimming left V 0 bases short and J 4 bases short, with 10 bases between. This CDR3 contains 14 residues. The CDR3 DNA follows: TGCGCCAGCAGCTTGGTCCAGGGCGGCTATGGCTACACCTTC. It translates to CASSLVQGGYGYTF.

The genes are TRBV4-1 and TRBJ2-5; D is uncertain. The germline V gene encodes CDR1 MGHRA and CDR2 YSYEKL. The V and J ends lost 4 bases and 7 bases respectively, with 16 bases between them. The CDR3 totals 14 residues. The DNA for the CDR3 is TGCGCCAGCAGCCGAGACGGGCTACCGGGGACCCAGTACTTC. Translated: CASSRDGLPGTQYF.

The V gene is TRBV5-1, the J gene TRBJ2-2; perhaps TRBD1 as D (6 bases). V was trimmed by 1 base and J by 5 bases, leaving 24 bases between them. CDR1 and CDR2 (germline): SGHRS, YFSETQ. CDR3 length: 19 amino acids. The CDR3 DNA sequence: TGCGCCAGCAGCTTGCGGTGGGGGATGCTGCAGGGGCTTACCGGGGAGCTGTTTTTT. Its protein is CASSLRWGMLQGLTGELFF. Complete variable domain (other parts from reference TRBV5-1 and TRBJ2-2): KAGVTQTPRYLIKTRGQQVTLSCSPISGHRSVSWYQQTPGQGLQFLFEYFSETQRNKGNFPGRFSGRQFSNSRSEMNVSTLELGDSALYLCASSLRWGMLQGLTGELFFGEGSRLTVL.

V gene TRBV12-3 or TRBV12-4 combines with J gene TRBJ1-1, with TRBD1 as a possible D gene (6 bases). The CDR3 length is 13 residues. V lost 6 bases and J 7 bases, leaving 15 bases between the germline ends. The CDR3 protein is CASSSTGRSEAFF. The CDR3 nucleotides are TGTGCCAGCAGCTCCACAGGGAGGAGTGAAGCTTTCTTT.

This chain's CDR3 is CASSLYRRGFGLSRETQYF. The CDR3 DNA is TGTGCCAGCAGCTTATATCGCAGGGGATTTGGTCTGAGCCGAGAGACCCAGTACTTC. The gene calls are TRBV7-9 and TRBJ2-5; D may be TRBD1 (6 bases). CDR1 and CDR2 (germline): SEHNR, FQNEAQ (reference sequence). This CDR3 contains 19 residues. V lost 2 bases and J 4 bases, leaving 26 bases between the germline ends.

The V gene is TRBV18, the J gene TRBJ1-4; 9 positions match TRBD1. Germline loops: CDR1 KGHSH, CDR2 LQKENI. The CDR3 sequence is 17 residues long. Trimming cost V 2 bases and J 4 bases; bases outside gene matches: 8. The CDR3 nucleotides are TGTGCCAGCTCACCATTTACCGGGACAGGGAATAATGAAAAACTGTTTTTT. Its translation is CASSPFTGTGNNEKLFF.

This chain links TRBV7-3 with TRBJ1-6; D gene unclear. This CDR3 is 13 amino acids long. The germline gives CDR1 SGHTA, CDR2 FQGTGA. V shed 5 bases and J shed 7 bases, with 9 bases lying between them. Written as DNA, the CDR3 is TGTGCCAGCAGCCCGGACCCCAATTCACCCCTCCACTTT. This encodes CASSPDPNSPLHF.

This sequence joins TRBV9 and TRBJ1-1; D might be TRBD1 (6 bases). V was trimmed by 4 bases and J by 2 bases, leaving 12 bases between them. There are 14 residues in the CDR3. CDR1 is SGDLS and CDR2 is YYNGEE in the germline V gene. CDR3 in DNA: TGTGCCAGCAGCACACCGGACAGAAACACTGAAGCTTTCTTT. This translates into CASSTPDRNTEAFF.

The rearrangement uses TRBV7-8 and TRBJ2-3; 7 bases are shared with TRBD1. This CDR3 comprises 13 residues. V gave up 4 bases and J gave up 5 bases; unmatched junction bases: 3. Germline V gene sequence: CDR1 SGHVS, CDR2 FQNEAQ. CDR3 protein: CASSSAGGDTQYF. Written as DNA, the CDR3 is TGTGCCAGCAGCTCCGCAGGGGGAGATACGCAGTATTTT.

As DNA, the CDR3 is TGTGCCAGCACCCCCGGCGGCAGTCGGACTGAAGCTTTCTTT. Translating gives CASTPGGSRTEAFF. The rearrangement links TRBV5-5 to TRBJ1-1, with D unclear. Germline values: CDR1 SGHKS, CDR2 YYEKEE (reference sequence). V lost 6 bases and J 5 bases, leaving 17 bases between the germline ends. The CDR3 totals 14 residues.

V is TRBV2 and J is TRBJ2-3; D may be TRBD1 or TRBD2 (5 bases each). This CDR3 is built from 14 residues. Deletions cut 5 bases from V and 2 bases from J, with 11 bases between. Germline CDR1 and CDR2: SNHLY and FYNNEI. The CDR3 is CASSRDGFTDTQYF. DNA of the CDR3: TGTGCCAGCAGTAGGGACGGATTCACAGATACGCAGTATTTT. The whole variable domain, filled in from reference TRBV2 and TRBJ2-3, reads EPEVTQTPSHQVTQMGQEVILRCVPISNHLYFYWYRQILGQKVEFLVSFYNNEISEKSEIFDDQFSVERPDGSNFTLKIRSTKLEDSAMYFCASSRDGFTDTQYFGPGTRLTVL.

This chain links TRBV30 with TRBJ1-6; possibly TRBD1 for D (6 bases). The V gene's germline CDR1 is GTSNPN and CDR2 SVGIG (reference sequence). Deletions cut 0 bases from V and 6 bases from J, with 24 bases between. CDR3 length equals 19 residues. The CDR3 loop is CAWSVERVGGQPINSPLHF. CDR3 DNA: TGTGCCTGGAGTGTTGAAAGGGTCGGTGGACAGCCGATTAATTCACCCCTCCACTTT. Supplemented by reference TRBV30 and TRBJ1-6, the full variable domain reads SQTIHQWPATLVQPVGSPLSLECTVEGTSNPNLYWYRQAAGRGLQLLFYSVGIGQISSEVPQNLSASRPQDRQFILSSKKLLLSDSGFYLCAWSVERVGGQPINSPLHFGNGTRLTVT.

The V gene is TRBV25-1, the J gene TRBJ1-6; D uncertain. Germline V gene lookup returns CDR1 MGHDK and CDR2 SYGVNS. The length of the CDR3 is 14 residues. V lost 2 bases to trimming and J lost 7 bases, with 9 bases between them. CDR3 nucleotides: TGTGCCAGCAGTGAAGGGATAGGGAATTCACCCCTCCACTTT. Translation gives CASSEGIGNSPLHF.

This chain joins TRBV6-1 and TRBJ1-1; D is unresolved. CDR1 is MNHNS, CDR2 SASEGT, per germline. The CDR3 runs to 15 residues. Trimming shortened V by 2 bases and J by 6 bases, and 16 bases separated the two germline ends. The CDR3 spells CASSEIGRSMAEAFF. CDR3 bases: TGTGCCAGCAGTGAAATCGGACGGTCGATGGCTGAAGCTTTCTTT.

The J gene is TRBJ1-1, the V gene TRBV19; 7 nucleotides agree with TRBD1. The CDR3 extends over 12 amino acids. Germline V gene sequence: CDR1 LNHDA, CDR2 SQIVND (reference sequence). V gave up 10 bases and J gave up 1 base; unmatched junction bases: 3. This chain's CDR3 is CATRDRNTEAFF. CDR3 sequence (DNA): TGTGCCACCCGGGACAGGAACACTGAAGCTTTCTTT.

This chain connects TRBV3-1 (or the pseudogene TRBV3-2) to TRBJ2-7; no definite D call. CDR3 length equals 16 residues. Per germline, CDR1 LGHDT and CDR2 YNNKEL (reference sequence). V lost 4 bases and J lost 6, with 22 bases in between. The CDR3 DNA is TGTGCCAGCAGCCCACCTACATCTAGTTGGGCCCCCGAGCAGTACTTC. Translated, it gives CASSPPTSSWAPEQYF.

This chain joins TRBV28 and TRBJ1-3, with D possibly TRBD1 on 6 matching bases. The germline V gene encodes CDR1 MDHEN and CDR2 SYDVKM. The CDR3 has 17 amino acids. The V end lost 2 bases, the J end lost 3 bases, and 17 bases lay between the germline ends. CDR3 sequence: CASSLTGAVYGGNTIYF. The CDR3 nucleotides are TGTGCCAGCAGTTTAACGGGGGCGGTTTATGGTGGAAACACCATATATTTT.

This chain links TRBV28 with TRBJ1-2; 7 bases align to TRBD1. The germline gives CDR1 MDHEN, CDR2 SYDVKM. J was trimmed by 2 bases and V by 11 bases; bases with no gene match: 11. The CDR3 sequence is 14 residues long. CDR3 region: CAVGTGEKNYGYTF. The DNA for the CDR3 is TGTGCCGTAGGCACAGGGGAGAAAAACTATGGCTACACCTTC.

The table lists this clone with a count of one. This chain uses TRBV5-5 with TRBJ2-5, with D possibly TRBD2 on 5 matching bases. Germline V gene sequence: CDR1 SGHKS, CDR2 YYEKEE (reference sequence). The CDR3 extends over 18 amino acids. V lost 0 bases and J lost 6, with 24 bases in between. The CDR3 nucleotides read TGTGCCAGCAGCTTGGGGGTGTGGAGGAGTGCTGGCACAAAGACCCAGTACTTC. This translates into CASSLGVWRSAGTKTQYF.

The chain joins TRBV11-3 to TRBJ1-1; D is possibly TRBD1 (5 bases). V was cut by 6 bases and J by 3 bases, with 8 bases left in between. Germline CDR1 and CDR2: SGHNT and YENEEA. This CDR3 contains 12 residues. Written as DNA, the CDR3 is TGTGCCAGCAGGGGCAGGGACACTGAAGCTTTCTTT. Protein product: CASRGRDTEAFF.

The chain employs TRBV6-5 and TRBJ1-2; 7 bases align to TRBD1. CDR1 is MNHEY, CDR2 SVGAGI, per germline. With V trimmed by 6 bases and J by 4 bases, 5 bases remained unmatched. This CDR3 has 13 amino acids. CDR3 nucleotide sequence: TGTGCCAGCAGAAAACAGGGGATCTATGGCTACACCTTC. Its translation is CASRKQGIYGYTF.

The rearrangement links TRBV3-1 (or the pseudogene TRBV3-2) to TRBJ1-6; possible D gene TRBD1, 5 bases. The V gene lost 3 bases and the J gene lost 2 bases, with 5 bases spanning the gap. Germline CDR1 is LGHDT and CDR2 is YNNKEL (reference sequence). The CDR3 consists of 14 residues. The CDR3 protein is CASSQGPYNSPLHF. The CDR3, as DNA: TGTGCCAGCAGCCAGGGGCCCTATAATTCACCCCTCCACTTT.

The CDR3 bases are TGCGCCAGCAGTGAGAGCGCGGACAGTTACTCCACAGATACGCAGTATTTT. Translation gives CASSESADSYSTDTQYF. V usage is TRBV10-1 and J usage is TRBJ2-3, with D perhaps TRBD1 (6 bases). Trimming took off 2 bases at V and 2 bases at J, with 17 bases between the two ends. Germline lookup yields CDR1 WNHNN and CDR2 SYGVQD (reference sequence). The length of the CDR3 is 17 residues.

The gene calls are TRBV6-6 and TRBJ1-4, with D hard to call. V was trimmed by 7 bases and J by 6 bases, leaving 9 bases between them. The CDR3 consists of 12 residues. CDR1 is MNHNY and CDR2 is SVGAGI in the germline V gene (reference sequence). CDR3: CASTKRDEKLFF. The CDR3, as DNA: TGTGCCAGCACTAAGAGGGATGAAAAACTGTTTTTT.

The chain combines TRBV19 with TRBJ2-1, with D perhaps TRBD2 (6 bases). Per the germline V gene, CDR1 is LNHDA and CDR2 is SQIVND (reference sequence). V was shortened by 7 bases and J by 3 bases, with 25 bases between the two germline ends. The CDR3 loop spans 18 amino acids. For the CDR3, the DNA is TGTGCCAGTACTAGGACCAGCGGGTTTAACGCGCTCTACAATGAGCAGTTCTTC. Translation gives CASTRTSGFNALYNEQFF. Looking up the rest from reference TRBV19 and TRBJ2-1 gives the full variable domain: DGGITQSPKYLFRKEGQNVTLSCEQNLNHDAMYWYRQDPGQGLRLIYYSQIVNDFQKGDIAEGYSVSREKKESFPLTVTSAQKNPTAFYLCASTRTSGFNALYNEQFFGPGTRLTVL.

The gene calls are TRBV20-1 and TRBJ1-1; D is ambiguous. CDR3 length: 8 amino acids. The germline V gene encodes CDR1 DFQATT and CDR2 SNEGSKA (reference sequence). Trimming pared 5 bases from V and 11 bases from J, leaving 6 bases between. The CDR3 region is CSAGGAFF. The CDR3 DNA reads TGCAGTGCTGGAGGGGCTTTCTTT.

This chain links TRBV11-2 with TRBJ2-1; tentatively, D is TRBD2 (6 bases). V shed 1 base and J shed 8 bases, with 9 bases lying between them. The length of the CDR3 is 13 residues. CDR1 and CDR2 (germline): SGHAT, FQNNGV. CDR3 amino acids: CASSLGGRHEQFF. CDR3 DNA: TGTGCCAGCAGCTTAGGAGGGAGGCATGAGCAGTTCTTC.

This clone came up once. The chain couples TRBV12-2 to TRBJ1-1. TRBV12-2 is annotated as a pseudogene. CDR3 size: 15 residues. CDR3 sequence: CASRDGEGQEEAAFF. The CDR3 nucleotides are TGTGCAAGTCGCGACGGGGAAGGGCAGGAGGAAGCCGCTTTCTTT.

The count of this clone is one. This rearrangement joins TRBV7-2 to TRBJ1-5; maybe TRBD1 (6 bases). Trimming pared 1 base from V and 2 bases from J, leaving 12 bases between. Germline loops: CDR1 SGHTA, CDR2 FQGNSA. The length of the CDR3 is 16 residues. The CDR3 nucleotides are TGTGCCAGCAGCTTAGGGTGGGGGCGCGGCAATCAGCCCCAGCATTTT. Translation gives CASSLGWGRGNQPQHF.